This T cell receptor (beta chain) was sequenced for a study of PD-1 blockade in classical Hodgkin lymphoma. Whole-study context: Patients were treated with nivolumab at 3 mg/kg, and this was given intravenously every 2 weeks. Notes on the study in general: TCR diversity at baseline was reported to be reduced in newly diagnosed patients relative to healthy donors. CD4+ TCR diversity rose significantly by C4D1, and CD8+ TCR diversity did not.

The repertoire was sequenced with immunoSEQ multiplex PCR; TCRdb's copy has only in-frame clones and lacks some. The data hold roughly 60,000 clones, with around nine tenths observed a single time. CDR3 size: 15 residues. Looked up from germline, CDR1 is SGDLS and CDR2 is YYNGEE. The V and J ends lost 0 bases and 4 bases respectively, with 11 bases between them. As for this clone: Antigen: not known.

Regarding time point: cycle 4 day 1 (C4D1), after about 6 weeks of nivolumab. Brentuximab vedotin exposure varied among the patients, all of whom had relapsed after autologous stem cell transplantation. The chain recombines TRBV9 with TRBJ1-5; D remains ambiguous. The sequence was obtained from a human donor with classical Hodgkin lymphoma. The input for sequencing was peripheral blood mononuclear cells (PBMCs), taken before the fourth cycle of nivolumab. CDR3 protein: CASSVGAIGNQPQHF. CDR3 DNA: TGTGCCAGCAGCGTAGGGGCCATTGGTAATCAGCCCCAGCATTTT.